These 8 T cell receptor beta chains originate from one sample sequenced in a study of blood T cell repertoires in COVID-19 (dated by TCRdb to the early 2020s). Library creation used the immunoSEQ multiplex PCR assay. TCRdb carries this immuneACCESS record with in-frame sequences only. Its versions omit some clonotypes, under half of them owing to an unresolved V gene in the studies checked, with the rest unexplained. The sample contains fewer than 200,000 clones, around nine tenths of them found a single time. About 2.5% of the sample lies in the top ten. The sample taken for sequencing was peripheral blood. The receptors originated from a woman older than 75 with COVID-19, enrolled during active disease.

The chain recombines TRBV21-1 with TRBJ2-1; TRBD2, the D gene given by the table, was not confirmed from the DNA. TRBV21-1 is deemed a pseudogene. CDR3 size: 14 residues. The CDR3 region has the DNA TGTGCCAGCAGCATCGAAATAGAGGACAATGAGCAGTTCTTC. This encodes CASSIEIEDNEQFF.

The genes are TRBV28 and TRBJ2-3, with TRBD2 matching 8 bases. The CDR3 covers 15 residues. The V gene end was trimmed by 3 bases and the J gene end by 3 bases; junction bases not matched to a gene: 5. Germline V CDR1 and CDR2: MDHEN, SYDVKM. The CDR3 sequence: CASSFSAGVTDTQYF. The CDR3 DNA follows: TGTGCCAGCAGTTTCTCAGCGGGAGTTACAGATACGCAGTATTTT.

The rearrangement links TRBV7-8 to TRBJ2-7; no clear D. V shed 4 bases and J shed 6 bases, with 19 bases lying between them. The CDR3 is 15 amino acids. Germline V gene data show CDR1 as SGHVS and CDR2 as FQNEAQ. The DNA of the CDR3 is TGTGCCAGCAGCTCCTCGACTCGTTTTTCGGTCGAGCAGTACTTC. Protein product: CASSSSTRFSVEQYF.

The rearrangement joins TRBV19 to TRBJ1-1, with 9 bases that match TRBD1. The CDR3 loop spans 13 amino acids. CDR1 LNHDA and CDR2 SQIVND come from the germline V gene (reference sequence). V lost 5 bases and J lost 5; bases outside the gene matches: 3. In DNA form, the CDR3 reads TGTGCCAGTAGTCTCGGGACAGGGACTGAAGCTTTCTTT. Amino acids: CASSLGTGTEAFF.

The chain links TRBV6-5 to TRBJ2-1, with 7 bases matching TRBD2. The trim removed 7 bases at V and 0 bases at J, leaving 6 bases unmatched. Germline V gene lookup returns CDR1 MNHEY and CDR2 SVGAGI. CDR3 size: 15 residues. DNA of the CDR3: TGTGCCAGCACGGGGGGAACAAGCTCCTACAATGAGCAGTTCTTC. This translates into CASTGGTSSYNEQFF.

The chain uses TRBV19 and TRBJ2-2; D gene uncertain. V shed 5 bases and J shed 6 bases, with 10 bases lying between them. The V gene's germline CDR1 is LNHDA and CDR2 SQIVND (reference sequence). The CDR3 totals 13 residues. The CDR3: CASSVQVPGELFF. CDR3 bases: TGTGCCAGTAGTGTCCAGGTTCCCGGGGAGCTGTTTTTT.

This chain joins TRBV27 and TRBJ2-1; D perhaps matches TRBD2 (5 bases). The CDR3 has 12 residues. The germline V gene encodes CDR1 MNHEY and CDR2 SMNVEV (reference sequence). Trimming removed 6 bases from V and 7 bases from J, with 10 bases in between. The CDR3 here is CASSRRGNEQFF. The CDR3 bases are TGTGCCAGCAGCCGACGAGGGAATGAGCAGTTCTTC.

The J gene is TRBJ2-7, the V gene TRBV6-2 or TRBV6-3; D unclear. CDR1 is MNHEY and CDR2 is SVGEGT in the germline V gene. The length of the CDR3 is 15 residues. Between the trimmed V and J ends, which lost 0 bases and 7 bases, there was a span of 16 bases. This CDR3 reads CASSYSTRLDWEQYF. The DNA for the CDR3 is TGTGCCAGCAGTTACTCCACGCGCCTAGACTGGGAGCAGTACTTC.